This T cell receptor (beta chain) derives from a study of blood T cell repertoires in COVID-19. Study-level background: Spain, Italy and the United States supplied samples that represented acute and convalescent COVID-19.

Original analysis: Estimates of nucleated cell counts were drawn from the amplification of reference gene primers. Assay: immunoSEQ multiplex PCR; the TCRdb copy retains only in-frame clones and omits some. That table furnishes V, J and clone size, whereas the DNA furnished D and trimming. The table includes 200,000 to 250,000 clones, about nine tenths detected once. The length of the CDR3 is 11 residues. V lost 2 bases, J lost 7 bases, and 5 bases lay in between. Germline assignment: CDR1 LGHDT and CDR2 YNNKEL (reference sequence). J is TRBJ1-2 and V is TRBV3-1 (or the pseudogene TRBV3-2); weak D call: TRBD1 (5 bases). The sample consisted of peripheral blood. The clonotype comes from a man aged 50 to 59 with acute or convalescent COVID-19. CDR3 protein: CASSQQGGYTF. DNA of the CDR3: TGTGCCAGCAGCCAACAGGGTGGCTACACCTTC.